This TCR beta chain was captured in a study of glioma-infiltrating T cells. Whole-study results and caveats: Gliomas, especially low-grade, showed above-expected tissue-blood divergence; non-neoplastic patients showed below. Only very few CDR3 sequences appeared in both tissue and blood.

In regard to this clonotype: The target antigen is unknown. This could be a read error, since a much larger clone is one nucleotide away.

The iRepertoire nested amplicon-rescue multiplex PCR amplified TCR alpha and beta CDR3s from RNA. Input was about 85-400 ng of tissue mRNA or PBMC total RNA. TCRdb called the multiplex PCR reads again in MiXCR, with one record for every CDR3 protein. The table records more than 85,000 distinct CDR3 sequences, 25% of them present only once. Material: glioma tissue, nonneoplastic brain tissue, or PBMCs (not recorded which). The receptor was isolated from a human donor with low-grade glioma or glioblastoma, undergoing nonglioma brain surgery, or in good health (not recorded which).

The CDR3 loop reads CAIHGTGPSGGELFF. The CDR3 DNA reads TGCGCCATCCACGGGACAGGGCCCTCAGGCGGGGAGCTGTTTTTT. J is TRBJ2-2 and V is TRBV10-2, with TRBD1 identical over 9 bases. Germline-derived CDR1 and CDR2 are WSHSY and SAAADI. Unmatched junction bases numbered 13, after V lost 10 bases and J lost 7 bases. The CDR3 has 15 amino acids.